These T cell receptor beta chains were read from a single sample in a study of blood T cell repertoires in COVID-19. Produced via immunoSEQ multiplex PCR; TCRdb's table is partial and in-frame only. The sample carries under 200,000 clones, approximately 87% recorded once. The sample taken for sequencing was peripheral blood. These receptors came from a man aged 18 to 30 with active or convalescent COVID-19. Both conserved end residues are part of each CDR3. Fields, in order: D gene, J gene, V gene, clone size, CDR3 DNA, CDR3 protein. D genes are given only for firm matches. Only part of the rows carry a size: once, few, many, or a class if the clone is expanded.

TRBD1 | TRBJ1-5 | TRBV19 | NA | TGTGCCAGTAGTACCCCTTCTGACAGGGGAGATGATCAGCCCCAGCATTTT | CASSTPSDRGDDQPQHF
TRBD1 | TRBJ1-6 | TRBV27 | NA | TGTGCCAGCAACCTAGGACAGGGGAATTCACCCCTCCACTTT | CASNLGQGNSPLHF
NA | TRBJ1-4 | TRBV5-6 | NA | TGTGCCAGCAGCCGGACAGTAACTAATGAAAAACTGTTTTTT | CASSRTVTNEKLFF
NA | TRBJ1-2 | TRBV13 | NA | TGTGCCAGCAGCTCCGAGGGATGGGATGGCTACACCTTC | CASSSEGWDGYTF
NA | TRBJ1-5 | TRBV5-5 | NA | TGTGCCAGCAGCTTGTCCCAGGGTTCGGGCAATCAGCCCCAGCATTTT | CASSLSQGSGNQPQHF
NA | TRBJ1-6 | TRBV13 | NA | TGTGCCAGCAGCCTAACTGACAGAGATAATTCACCCCTCCACTTT | CASSLTDRDNSPLHF
NA | TRBJ1-6 | TRBV5-4 | NA | TGTGCCAGCAGTTCAAAGACAGGCCAAAGGAATTCACCCCTCCACTTT | CASSSKTGQRNSPLHF
NA | TRBJ1-1 | TRBV6-6 | NA | TGTGCCAGCAGTTATGAGGGTGGAACTGAAGCTTTCTTT | CASSYEGGTEAFF
NA | TRBJ1-1 | TRBV28 | NA | TGTGCCAGCAGTCCTCCGGGAACCTTGGGGAACACTGAAGCTTTCTTT | CASSPPGTLGNTEAFF
NA | TRBJ2-3 | TRBV3-1/TRBV3-2 | once | TGTGCCAGCAGCCCACGGGGGGATACGCAGTATTTT | CASSPRGDTQYF
NA | TRBJ2-3 | TRBV27 | NA | TGTGCCAGCAGCATCACAGATACGCAGTATTTT | CASSITDTQYF
NA | TRBJ2-5 | TRBV5-1 | NA | TGCGCCAGCAGCTTGCAGGTAGAAGTGGAGACCCAGTACTTC | CASSLQVEVETQYF
TRBD2 | TRBJ2-7 | TRBV4-2 | NA | TGTGCCAGCAGCCAAGATGCGGCTAGCGGATCCTACGAGCAGTACTTC | CASSQDAASGSYEQYF
TRBD1 | TRBJ1-2 | TRBV7-3 | NA | TGTGCCAGCAGCGCGCAGACAGGGTCGCCCTATGGCTACACCTTC | CASSAQTGSPYGYTF
TRBD1 | TRBJ1-2 | TRBV5-4 | few | TGTGCCAGCAGGGACGGACAGGTTAACTATGGCTACACCTTC | CASRDGQVNYGYTF
TRBD1 | TRBJ2-1 | TRBV19 | NA | TGTGCCAGTAGCAGGGGACAGGCTTACAATGAGCAGTTCTTC | CASSRGQAYNEQFF